The 8 T cell receptor beta chains below all came from one sample that was sequenced in a study of spatial heterogeneity in lung cancer. Whole-study findings and limits: Mutation counts in tumors were tracked by counts of expanded intratumoral alpha and beta TCRs.

Indicated time point: sample taken at primary tumor resection. No antigens are known for them. TCRdb recomputed calls from the 5' RACE reads with MiXCR, one row per CDR3 protein. This table holds fewer than 15,000 distinct CDR3 sequences, approximately 5.4% found once. Sample: lung tumor tissue, taken at surgery. All receptors come from a female donor with early-stage non-small cell lung cancer.

This clonotype was picked up many times. The V call is TRBV12-3 or TRBV12-4, the J call TRBJ1-1; D is undetermined. Trimming left V 0 bases short and J 12 bases short, with 20 bases between. The CDR3 runs to 15 residues. In nucleotides, the CDR3 is TGTGCCAGCAGTTTAGCGCTAATTGGGCGGCGGGAGCCTTTCTTT. Amino acid sequence: CASSLALIGRREPFF.

This clonotype was detected ten times or more. The chain employs TRBV12-3 or TRBV12-4 and TRBJ1-3; TRBD1 might be the D (5 bases). Trimming shortened V by 5 bases and J by 6 bases, and 17 bases separated the two germline ends. The CDR3 has 15 residues. In DNA, the CDR3 is TGTGCCAGCAGTCTCGGGGGGGGAGTGGTAAACACCATATATTTT. Amino acids: CASSLGGGVVNTIYF.

This clonotype was seen repeatedly, ten times or more. J is TRBJ1-1 and V is TRBV15; perhaps TRBD1 as D (6 bases). Germline-derived CDR1 and CDR2 are LNHNV and YYDKDF (reference sequence). The V end lost 10 bases, the J end lost 2 bases, and 14 bases lay between the germline ends. CDR3 size: 13 residues. The CDR3 DNA is TGTGCCATAAGACAGGAGACAAACACTGAAGCTTTCTTT. Translated: CAIRQETNTEAFF. The full variable domain, with the rest looked up from reference TRBV15 and TRBJ1-1, is DAMVIQNPRYQVTQFGKPVTLSCSQTLNHNVMYWYQQKSSQAPKLLFHYYDKDFNNEADTPDNFQSRRPNTSFCFLDIRSPGLGDTAMYLCAIRQETNTEAFFGQGTRLTVV.

This clonotype was observed at least ten times. The chain joins TRBV4-1 to TRBJ2-6; no firm D call. Looked up from germline, CDR1 is MGHRA and CDR2 is YSYEKL. The CDR3 spans 15 residues. The ends were cut back, 0 bases at V and 0 bases at J, with 3 bases in the middle. DNA for the CDR3: TGCGCCAGCAGCCAAGATGGCTCTGGGGCCAACGTCCTGACTTTC. It encodes CASSQDGSGANVLTF.

This clonotype was found many times. This chain connects TRBV6-1 to TRBJ2-3; D not certain. CDR1 is MNHNS and CDR2 is SASEGT in the germline V gene. This CDR3 is 11 amino acids long. V was clipped by 2 bases and J by 8 bases, with 5 bases between them. The CDR3 here is CASSEPATQYF. The CDR3 DNA is TGTGCCAGCAGTGAACCGGCTACGCAGTATTTT.

Many counts were recorded for this clonotype. J is TRBJ1-3 and V is TRBV9; a weak D match, TRBD1 (5 bases). Trimming left V 4 bases short and J 0 bases short, with 11 bases between. Per the germline V gene, CDR1 is SGDLS and CDR2 is YYNGEE. This CDR3 contains 15 residues. Written as DNA, the CDR3 is TGTGCCAGCAGCACGGGGGTATACTCTGGAAACACCATATATTTT. Amino acid sequence: CASSTGVYSGNTIYF.

In its sample, this clonotype is medium-sized. The chain carries TRBV20-1 and TRBJ2-5; no reliable D call. The germline V gene encodes CDR1 DFQATT and CDR2 SNEGSKA (reference sequence). There are 11 residues in the CDR3. The germline V and J ends were trimmed by 3 bases and 2 bases, with 4 bases remaining between them. The CDR3 nucleotides are TGCAGTGCTAGCGGACAAGAGACCCAGTACTTC. This encodes CSASGQETQYF.

This clonotype was recorded many times. This may stem from a read error, because a much larger clone lies one nucleotide away. The chain uses TRBV30 and TRBJ1-2; D unresolved. Germline V CDR1 and CDR2: GTSNPN, SVGIG (reference sequence). The CDR3 is 11 residues long. V was trimmed by 0 bases and J by 8 bases, leaving 7 bases between them. The CDR3 spells CAWSVVGGYTF. The CDR3 nucleotides read TGTGCCTGGAGTGTCGTAGGGGGCTACACCTTC.